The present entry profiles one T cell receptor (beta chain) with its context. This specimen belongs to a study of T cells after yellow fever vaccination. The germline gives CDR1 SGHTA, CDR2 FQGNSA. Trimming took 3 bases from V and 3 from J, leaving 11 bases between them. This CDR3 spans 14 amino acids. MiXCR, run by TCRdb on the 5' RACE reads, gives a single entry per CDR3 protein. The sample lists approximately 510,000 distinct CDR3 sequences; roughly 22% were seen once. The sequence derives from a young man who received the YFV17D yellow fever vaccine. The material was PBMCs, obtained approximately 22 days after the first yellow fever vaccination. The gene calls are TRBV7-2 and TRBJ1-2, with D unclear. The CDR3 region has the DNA TGTGCCAGCAGCTTGGCCTTCCGAGACTATGGCTACACCTTC. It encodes CASSLAFRDYGYTF.